The clone carrying this TCR beta chain was counted between two and nine times. Deletions cut 6 bases from V and 0 bases from J, with 21 bases between. The germline gives CDR1 SQVTM, CDR2 ANQGSEA. This CDR3 has 17 amino acids. TCRdb fed the 5' RACE reads into MiXCR, producing one record per CDR3 protein. The repertoire holds approximately 600,000 distinct CDR3 sequences, with more than 9% as singletons. This entry belongs to a study of identical twins. This sample also belongs to another study, concerning yellow fever vaccine responses in identical twins.

What was sequenced was PBMCs. The clonotype comes from a young woman in good health. J is TRBJ2-1 and V is TRBV29-1; no reliable D call. CDR3 loop: CSVKAHTILSSYNEQFF. The DNA of the CDR3 is TGCAGCGTCAAGGCCCATACTATTTTAAGCTCCTACAATGAGCAGTTCTTC.